This T cell receptor (beta chain) was observed in a study of cytomegalovirus exposure and HLA in healthy donors. Study-level information: Some 85 million unique TCRs from HLA-typed donors were held in an early data release. Study results and caveats: It was reported in a later analysis that an Asian-associated ancestry cluster showed fewer N-insertions than the approximately 670-donor mean. Trimming of TCR beta V- and J-genes showed a link, identified in a later analysis, to a missense DCLRE1C variant.

On this clone: The antigen is unknown.

Losses at the gene ends were 7 bases for V and 10 bases for J; bases not matched to a gene: 11. CDR1 is MNHNY, CDR2 SVGAGI, per germline (reference sequence). The CDR3 is made up of 15 amino acids. Both 60 Vbeta primers and 13 Jbeta primers went into the PCR. Produced via immunoSEQ multiplex PCR; TCRdb's table is partial and in-frame only. Found here are 150,000 to 200,000 clones, 76% of them singletons; the top ten hold 2.5% to 3.5%. Sequenced input: PBMCs. The sequence derives from a male donor in good health and CMV-seronegative. The rearrangement uses TRBV6-6 and TRBJ1-6, with 9 positions matching TRBD1. CDR3 region: CASTLGGTGLSPLHF. As DNA, the CDR3 is TGTGCCAGCACCCTGGGCGGGACAGGGTTATCACCCCTCCACTTT.